This T cell receptor beta chain appears in the sequencing data of a study of radiation and T cells in renal cell carcinoma (dated by TCRdb to 2020 to 2022). A note on the overall study: Samples were obtained from a clinical trial, in which 15 Gy stereotactic body radiation therapy was delivered to primary renal cell carcinomas and nephrectomy was performed 4 weeks later. In total, around 53 samples, comprising approximately 26 tumors and around 27 peripheral blood samples, were subjected to TCR beta sequencing. A total of about 3.8 million unique CDR3 nucleotide sequences, encoding 2.5 million to 3 million unique CDR3 amino acid sequences, were found across all 50 or so samples.

This clone came up a few times. The antigen it binds to is not known. Base-call qualities are not available, and no considerably larger clone is one nucleotide away. V lost 6 bases and J lost 4 bases; the stretch between them is 10 bases long. The CDR3 measures 12 amino acids from cysteine to phenylalanine. The DNA shown is the 36-base CDR3, in frame from base 1. CDR1 SEHNR and CDR2 FQNEAQ are derived from the germline V gene (reference sequence). The research as a whole found: Because no pretreatment tumor biopsies were available, whether clonotypes were present in the tumor at baseline could not be determined. In blood, the top tumor clonotypes increased between baseline and 2 weeks post-radiation and then shrank by 4 weeks, which suggests that tumor-resident clones expanded only transiently. The single-armed trial design could not address effects of radiation dose or scheduling on the TCR repertoire. Tracking of blood repertoire dynamics stopped at approximately 4 weeks after treatment, with no follow-up past that point.

TCR beta libraries were generated from genomic DNA with the immunoSEQ kit, following the manufacturer's recommendations. For library preparation, a first multiplex PCR was performed with proprietary primers, followed by a second PCR in which unique barcodes were added, and bead cleanups were performed after each round. Each sample batch included a kit-provided positive control reaction and a negative control reaction. The final libraries were assessed on an Agilent 4200 TapeStation D1000 ScreenTape, pooled by volume, and quantified by qPCR. Sequencing was performed on an Illumina NextSeq500 with a MidOutput 150-cycle cartridge, and 156 Read1 and 15 Index1 cycles were run with kit custom primers. The pooled library was loaded at around 1.1 pM with a 20% PhiX control spike-in. As for the original processing: Vendor-processed data were analyzed in R, and a clonotype was defined as all T cells sharing the same CDR3 nucleotide sequence. For clone abundance analyses, frequencies were normalized to the 10,000 most abundant clones per sample. Public T cell clones, which averaged fewer than five per sample, were removed prior to analysis. Tumor-enriched and baseline blood-enriched clonotypes were defined by at least a 32-fold difference in abundance between compartments. A beta-binomial differential abundance model was used to identify clonotypes that were expanded or contracted between blood time points. Tumor-blood repertoire similarity was measured with the Baroni-Urbani and Buser coefficient, and group comparisons used two-tailed Wilcoxon tests in R. Here the immuneACCESS table is served through TCRdb, limited to in-frame sequences with V and J called. Missing clones are a known gap in these copies; in checked studies unresolved V genes cover under half, and the rest lacks a known reason. V and J calls plus clone size are reproduced from that table; the DNA served to infer D and trimming. This sample comprises 100,000 to 150,000 clones, about 81% of them detected only once. Of the sample, 5.8% falls within the top ten clones.

The time point label for this specimen denotes: blood 2 weeks post-SBRT. The sample's treatment or condition label, in plain terms: 15 Gy SBRT to primary tumor, nephrectomy 4 weeks later. To track tumor-enriched clonotypes, serial peripheral blood was sampled from radiation-treated patients at baseline and at 2 weeks and 4 weeks after SBRT. Renal cell carcinoma with clear cell pathology was present in all patients. The QIAamp DNA Blood Mini Kit (Qiagen) was used to prepare genomic DNA for TCR sequencing. Samples were included in the analyses only if all quality control checks were passed. The TCR was taken from a man in his forties or fifties with renal cell carcinoma. The sequencing used blood, collected from a patient whose treatment included radiotherapy and nephrectomy. Recombination joined TRBV7-9 with TRBJ2-7, with a tentative D gene TRBD1 over 6 matching bases. The nucleotide sequence is TGTGCCAGCAGTTCACAGGGATACGAGCAGTACTTC. This is translated as CASSSQGYEQYF.